The rows below give T cell receptor beta chains drawn from one sample of a study of breast tumors, draining lymph nodes, adjacent tissues. MiXCR was run by TCRdb on the multiplex PCR reads, yielding one entry per CDR3 protein. The sample lists 170,000 or so distinct CDR3 sequences, around a third occurring once. Sequencing was done on a sample of axillary lymph node tissue. The source is a female donor with breast cancer. Some clones in this sample may be carry-over from other donors' samples. Both conserved end residues are part of each CDR3. The D gene is left open where the match is weak. Part of the rows lack a size; the others show once, few, many or a class for expanded clones.

CASSRTGQAHSYNEQFF,TGTGCCAGCAGCCGTACCGGACAGGCCCACTCCTACAATGAGCAGTTCTTC,TRBV5-5,many,TRBD1,TRBJ2-1
CASSVGTSGGRNTGELFF,TGTGCCAGCAGTGTGGGGACTAGCGGGGGGCGAAACACCGGGGAGCTGTTTTTT,TRBV2,many,TRBD2,TRBJ2-2
CATSKGISNQPQHF,TGTGCCACCAGCAAAGGTATCAGCAATCAGCCCCAGCATTTT,TRBV15,many,NA,TRBJ1-5
CASSGTGTGVPGELFF,TGTGCCAGCAGTGGTACCGGGACAGGGGTTCCCGGGGAGCTGTTTTTT,TRBV2,many,TRBD1,TRBJ2-2
CASSQNDPYSGNTIYF,TGTGCCAGCAGCCAAAATGATCCATACTCTGGAAACACCATATATTTT,TRBV11-2,many,NA,TRBJ1-3
CASSQDQGSVSGANVLTF,TGTGCCAGCAGCCAAGATCAGGGGTCGGTGTCTGGGGCCAACGTCCTGACTTTC,TRBV14,many,NA,TRBJ2-6
CASSQVGEQYF,TGTGCCAGCAGCCAAGTCGGAGAGCAGTACTTC,TRBV4-2,many,NA,TRBJ2-7
CVTGFGNTIYF,TGTGTGACAGGATTTGGAAACACCATATATTTT,TRBV12-3/TRBV12-4,many,NA,TRBJ1-3
CASSDRDAGESPLHF,TGTGCCAGCAGTGACCGGGACGCAGGAGAATCACCCCTCCACTTT,TRBV25-1,NA,NA,TRBJ1-6
CASRRGNTGELFF,TGTGCCAGTAGAAGGGGAAACACCGGGGAGCTGTTTTTT,TRBV19,many,NA,TRBJ2-2
CASSPRIEFDEQFF,TGTGCCAGCAGTCCCCGTATTGAGTTCGATGAGCAGTTCTTC,TRBV6-5,NA,NA,TRBJ2-1
CASSERQYNEQFF,TGTGCCAGCAGTGAAAGACAGTACAATGAGCAGTTCTTC,TRBV25-1,many,NA,TRBJ2-1
CASSSGRSGANVLTF,TGTGCCAGCAGCAGCGGGAGATCTGGGGCCAACGTCCTGACTTTC,TRBV7-6,NA,TRBD2,TRBJ2-6
CASSRGQNEQFF,TGTGCCAGCAGCCGAGGACAGAATGAGCAGTTCTTC,TRBV11-1,NA,NA,TRBJ2-1
CASSRDGDSGNTIYF,TGTGCCAGCAGCAGGGACGGCGACTCTGGAAACACCATATATTTT,TRBV9,many,NA,TRBJ1-3
CASSDVFESGNTLYF,TGTGCCAGCAGTGATGTATTCGAATCTGGAAACACCTTATATTTT,TRBV6-6,NA,NA,TRBJ1-3
CASGLVRGTSVNNEQFF,TGTGCTAGTGGTTTGGTACGAGGGACTAGCGTAAACAATGAGCAGTTCTTC,TRBV12-5,many,TRBD2,TRBJ2-1
CASSHGAGGGYEQYF,TGTGCCAGCTCCCACGGGGCGGGAGGTGGCTACGAGCAGTACTTC,TRBV18,many,TRBD2,TRBJ2-7
CASSHMLNTGELFF,TGCGCCAGCAGCCACATGCTGAACACCGGGGAGCTGTTTTTT,TRBV4-1,many,NA,TRBJ2-2
CASSVFMTGTSYEQYF,TGTGCCAGCAGTGTTTTTATGACAGGGACCTCCTACGAGCAGTACTTC,TRBV6-1,few,TRBD1,TRBJ2-7